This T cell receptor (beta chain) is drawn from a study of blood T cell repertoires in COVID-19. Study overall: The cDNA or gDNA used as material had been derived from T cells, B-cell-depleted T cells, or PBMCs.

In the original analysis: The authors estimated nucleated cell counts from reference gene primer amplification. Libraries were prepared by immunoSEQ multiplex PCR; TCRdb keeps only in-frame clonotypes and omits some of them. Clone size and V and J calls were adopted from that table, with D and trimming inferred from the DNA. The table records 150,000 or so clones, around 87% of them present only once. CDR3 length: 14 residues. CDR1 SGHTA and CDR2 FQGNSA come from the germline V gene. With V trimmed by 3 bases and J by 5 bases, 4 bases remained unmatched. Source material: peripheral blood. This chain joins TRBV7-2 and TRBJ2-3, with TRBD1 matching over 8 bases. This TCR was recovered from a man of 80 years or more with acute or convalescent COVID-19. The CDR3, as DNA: TGTGCCAGCAGCTTCACAGGGGGGATAGATACGCAGTATTTT. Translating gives CASSFTGGIDTQYF.